This T cell receptor beta chain was found in a study of T-cell reconstitution after alpha-beta-depleted transplantation in children. This clonotype was detected only a few times. This sample's TCRbeta library carried unique molecular identifier barcodes. Each CDR3 protein is one row after TCRdb ran MiXCR on the PCR reads. Of about 460,000 distinct CDR3 sequences in the sample, around 12% were seen once. V dropped 4 bases and J dropped 4 bases, with 20 bases sitting between them. Germline V gene sequence: CDR1 MNHNS, CDR2 SASEGT. CDR3 size: 17 residues. The J gene is TRBJ1-3, the V gene TRBV6-1; D perhaps matches TRBD1 (5 bases). The sample in question was PBMCs from the stem cell graft donor, obtained from the stem cell graft. The source is a human donor who donated a stem cell graft to a child with combined immunodeficiency. The CDR3 region is CASSATRTGLIGNTIYF. The CDR3 coding sequence is TGTGCCAGCAGTGCAACGAGGACGGGGCTTATCGGAAACACCATATATTTT.